This TCR delta chain appears in the sequencing data of a study of DNA immune sequencing with unique molecular identifiers (dated by TCRdb to about 2020). About the investigation overall: Immunomagnetic cell separation was used to enrich gammadelta T cells from buffy coats, and the genomic DNA of the enriched gammadelta T cells was then sequenced. Fluorescence-activated cell sorting was used to enrich gammadelta T cells from the PBMC of roughly 11 healthy people. All donors were healthy people, and ten of the donors were profiled using sorted gammadelta T cells from peripheral blood. The method was validated on synthetic reference molecules and on blood samples from healthy individuals. An ultrasensitive DNA-based TRD repertoire sequencing method using PCR-introduced unique molecular identifiers was developed and validated in the study. For the enriched versus non-enriched comparison, 85 to 100 ng enriched gammadelta T-cell DNA and roughly 950 ng non-enriched PBMC DNA were sequenced.

CDR1 and CDR2 were assigned from the germline V gene as GEAIGNYY and EKD. The cysteine opens and the phenylalanine closes a CDR3 of 19 amino acids. The kept DNA is CDR3 alone, 57 bases in frame from the first base. The germline ends are 22 bases apart after V is trimmed by 0 bases and J by 0 bases. Notes on this clone: This clone's antigen is unknown. Base-call qualities are not available, and no considerably larger clone is one nucleotide away.

Library method: multiplex PCR. A 32-plex assay amplified the genomic DNA, with primers for all 8 TRDV and 4 TRDJ genes spanning the CDR3. A 12-nucleotide UMI was added during about 3 barcoding PCR cycles, followed by a second PCR with Illumina adapter primers. Libraries were purified with AMPure XP beads and quality-checked on a Fragment Analyzer with the HS NGS Fragment kit. Sequencing was run on an Illumina MiniSeq mid-output kit with roughly 20% PhiX and 150 cycles of paired-end reads. As for the original processing: Reads were processed with MIGEC version 1.2.9 to group reads by UMI and build error-corrected consensus sequences. Post-processing used modified VDJtools version 1.2.1 scripts and the tcR R package. TCRdb reanalyzed the public reads with the CATT caller, and identical DNA sequences were merged afterwards. None of the V and J calls come from the authors' own analysis; TCRdb made them. Across this sample there are approximately 900 delta-chain clones, with approximately 34% seen only once. Almost 80% of the sample is held by the ten biggest clonotypes.

Summary of the overall study and its limitations: Novel TRD sequences not targeted by the primers cannot be detected by the primer-based approach. Among clonotypes from healthy donors, the most common TRD rearrangement was TRDV2 paired with TRDJ1. TRD repertoire diversity differed among healthy donors, and several donors were highly oligoclonal, with the top 5 clonotypes making up more than half of productive molecules.

The source material was gamma-delta T cells from PBMCs. The chain joins TRDV2 to TRDJ1; a tentative D match to TRDD3 spans 7 bases. This clonotype originated in a human donor in good health. The DNA reads TGTGCCTGTGACACCGTGAACTTCCTGGGGGCCCCGTACACCGATAAACTCATCTTT. Its amino acids are CACDTVNFLGAPYTDKLIF.